Sequencing of this T cell receptor (beta chain) was carried out in a study of cytomegalovirus exposure and HLA in healthy donors. Study results and caveats: A later analysis linked a missense variant in DCLRE1C to the trimming of TCR beta V and J genes. Reportedly, cytomegalovirus status was diagnosed with high sensitivity and specificity.

A multiplex PCR was run with 60 Vbeta primers and 13 Jbeta primers. Generated by immunoSEQ multiplex PCR, the TCRdb table keeps only in-frame clones and is missing some. The sample lists about 98,000 clones; more than 75% were seen once. A note on this clone: Its antigen remains unknown.

Sequenced material: PBMCs. This clonotype was sampled from a human donor in good health.

The CDR3 coding sequence is TGCGCCAGCAGCTGGACTAGCGGGGTTACAGATACGCAGTATTTT. Residues: CASSWTSGVTDTQYF. J is TRBJ2-3 and V is TRBV5-1; 12 nucleotides match TRBD2. The CDR3 has 15 amino acids. The V gene end was trimmed by 3 bases and the J gene end by 3 bases; junction bases not matched to a gene: 2. Germline CDR1 is SGHRS and CDR2 is YFSETQ.